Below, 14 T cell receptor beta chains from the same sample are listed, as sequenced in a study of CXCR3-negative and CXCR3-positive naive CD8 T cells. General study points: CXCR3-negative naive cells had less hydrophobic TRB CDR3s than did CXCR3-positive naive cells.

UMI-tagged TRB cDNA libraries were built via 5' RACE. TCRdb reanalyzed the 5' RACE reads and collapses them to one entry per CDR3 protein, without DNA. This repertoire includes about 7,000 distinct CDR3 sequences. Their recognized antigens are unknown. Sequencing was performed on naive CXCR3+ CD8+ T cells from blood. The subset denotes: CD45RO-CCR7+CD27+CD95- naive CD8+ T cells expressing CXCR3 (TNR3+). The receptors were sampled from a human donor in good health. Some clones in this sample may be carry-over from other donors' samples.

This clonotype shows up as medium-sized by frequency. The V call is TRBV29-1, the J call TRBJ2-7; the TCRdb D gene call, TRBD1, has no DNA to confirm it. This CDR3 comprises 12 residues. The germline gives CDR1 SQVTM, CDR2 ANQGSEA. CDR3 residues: CSVGGQGYEQYF.

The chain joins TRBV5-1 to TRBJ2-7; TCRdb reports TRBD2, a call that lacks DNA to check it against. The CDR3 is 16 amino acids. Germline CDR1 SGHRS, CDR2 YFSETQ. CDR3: CASSLVESDGPYEQYF.

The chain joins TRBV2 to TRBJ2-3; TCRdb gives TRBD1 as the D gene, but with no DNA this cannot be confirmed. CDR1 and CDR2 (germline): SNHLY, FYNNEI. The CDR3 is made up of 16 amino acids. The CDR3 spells CASSDTGEASTDTQYF.

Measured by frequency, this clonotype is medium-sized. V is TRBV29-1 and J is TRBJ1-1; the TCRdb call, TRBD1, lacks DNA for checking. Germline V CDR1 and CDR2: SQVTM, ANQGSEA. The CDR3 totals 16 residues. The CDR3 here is CSVAVVGTISDTEAFF.

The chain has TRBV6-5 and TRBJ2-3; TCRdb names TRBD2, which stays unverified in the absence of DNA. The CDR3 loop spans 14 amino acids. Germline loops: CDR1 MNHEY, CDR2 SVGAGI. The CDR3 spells CASSLAGMTDTQYF.

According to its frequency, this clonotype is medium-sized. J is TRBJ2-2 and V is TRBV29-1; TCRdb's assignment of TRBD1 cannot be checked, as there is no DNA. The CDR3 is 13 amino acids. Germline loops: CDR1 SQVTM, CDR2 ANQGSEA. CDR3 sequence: CSVEQGNTGELFF.

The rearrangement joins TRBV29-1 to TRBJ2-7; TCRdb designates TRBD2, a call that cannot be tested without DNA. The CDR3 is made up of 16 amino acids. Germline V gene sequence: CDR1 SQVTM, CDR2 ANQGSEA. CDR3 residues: CSVEDSGTSGSYEQYF.

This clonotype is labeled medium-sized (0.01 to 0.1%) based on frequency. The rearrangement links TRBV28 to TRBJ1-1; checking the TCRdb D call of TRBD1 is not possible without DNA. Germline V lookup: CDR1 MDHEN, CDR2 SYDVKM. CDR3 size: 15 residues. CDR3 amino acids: CASSLLPGRNTEAFF.

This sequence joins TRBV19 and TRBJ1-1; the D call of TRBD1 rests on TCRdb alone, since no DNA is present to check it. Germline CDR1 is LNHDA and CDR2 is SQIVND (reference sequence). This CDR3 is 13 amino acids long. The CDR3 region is CASFDRGNTEAFF.

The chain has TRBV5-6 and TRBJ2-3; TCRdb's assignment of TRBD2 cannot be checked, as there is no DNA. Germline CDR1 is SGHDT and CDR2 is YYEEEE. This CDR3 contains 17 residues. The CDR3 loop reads CASSLAGTSVSRDTQYF. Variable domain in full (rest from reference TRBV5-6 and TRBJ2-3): DAGVTQSPTHLIKTRGQQVTLRCSPKSGHDTVSWYQQALGQGPQFIFQYYEEEERQRGNFPDRFSGHQFPNYSSELNVNALLLGDSALYLCASSLAGTSVSRDTQYFGPGTRLTVL.

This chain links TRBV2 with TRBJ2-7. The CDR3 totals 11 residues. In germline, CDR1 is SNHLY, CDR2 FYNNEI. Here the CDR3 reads CASSPTYEQYF.

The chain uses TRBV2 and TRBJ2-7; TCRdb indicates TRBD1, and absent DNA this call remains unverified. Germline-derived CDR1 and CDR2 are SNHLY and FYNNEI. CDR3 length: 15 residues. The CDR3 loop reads CASRAGTDFSYEQYF.

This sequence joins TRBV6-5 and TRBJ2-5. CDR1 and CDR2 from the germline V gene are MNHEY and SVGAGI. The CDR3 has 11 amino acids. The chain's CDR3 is CASSNQETQYF.

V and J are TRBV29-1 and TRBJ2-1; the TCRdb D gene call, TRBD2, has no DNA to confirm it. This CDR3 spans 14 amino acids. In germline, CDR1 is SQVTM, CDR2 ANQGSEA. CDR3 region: CSVESGGGGNEQFF.